This T cell receptor (beta chain) is from a study of cytomegalovirus exposure and HLA in healthy donors. The primer mix had 60 Vbeta and 13 Jbeta primers. Measured with immunoSEQ multiplex PCR; TCRdb has only the in-frame clones, and not every one. This repertoire shows 90,000 to 100,000 clones, 76% found once; its top ten account for roughly 2%. General observations from the study: In a later analysis, several top co-occurrence clusters appeared linked to parvovirus B19, influenza, CMV and Epstein-Barr virus. In a later analysis, TCR beta V- and J-gene trimming showed a link to a missense DCLRE1C variant. In all likelihood, a cluster of highly shared sequence variants was a sequencing artifact.

The CDR3 extends over 12 amino acids. The V and J ends lost 5 bases and 4 bases respectively, with 6 bases between them. The germline gives CDR1 LNHDA, CDR2 SQIVND (reference sequence). This clone was counted a few times. Its cognate antigen is unknown. The source is a man in his forties in good health and CMV-seronegative. The J gene is TRBJ1-3, the V gene TRBV19; no clear D. Sequencing used PBMCs. CDR3 in DNA: TGTGCCAGTAGTGTCACAGGAAACACCATATATTTT. Translating gives CASSVTGNTIYF.